This T cell receptor beta chain was profiled in a study of patients and donors after allogeneic stem cell transplantation. MiXCR was run by TCRdb on the RT-PCR reads, yielding one entry per CDR3 protein. Of approximately 200,000 distinct CDR3 sequences listed, 40% to 45% were seen once; the top ten hold 33%. CDR1 and CDR2 (germline): MDHEN, SYDVKM. The CDR3 spans 15 residues. The V gene end was trimmed by 5 bases and the J gene end by 6 bases; junction bases not matched to a gene: 8. The specimen was blood, either unsorted or a sorted T cell fraction (not recorded which). This clonotype originated in a human donor who was either an allogeneic HSCT recipient or a stem cell or donor lymphocyte infusion donor (not recorded which). It is not recorded whose cells these are; they may come from a transplant donor. V gene TRBV28 combines with J gene TRBJ2-2; 8 bases agree with TRBD2. CDR3 coding DNA: TGTGCCAGCAGTACACACAGCGGGAGCTCCGGGGAGCTGTTTTTT. It translates to CASSTHSGSSGELFF.